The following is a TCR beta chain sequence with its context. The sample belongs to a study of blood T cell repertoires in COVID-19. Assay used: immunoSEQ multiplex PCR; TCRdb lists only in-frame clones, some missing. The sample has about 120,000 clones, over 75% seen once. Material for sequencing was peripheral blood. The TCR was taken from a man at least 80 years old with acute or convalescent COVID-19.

The CDR3 sequence: CASSQEGGHQKLFF. The CDR3 DNA follows: TGTGCCAGCAGCCAAGAAGGGGGACACCAAAAACTGTTTTTT. The rearrangement links TRBV4-2 to TRBJ1-4; D is possibly TRBD1 (6 bases). Germline V gene data show CDR1 as LGHNA and CDR2 as YNFKEQ. The CDR3 covers 14 residues. V shed 0 bases and J shed 9 bases, with 11 bases lying between them.